Listed here are 17 T cell receptor beta chains from one sample, sequenced in a study of beta chain features in type 1 diabetes. TCRB transcripts that were expressed got sequenced, as all of the isolated RNA had been reverse transcribed. TCRdb keeps only in-frame clones here, not all; method: immunoSEQ multiplex PCR. The data contain about 400,000 clones, roughly 13% of them singletons. Material: naive CD4+ T cells from blood. The receptors shown here come from a man between 18 and 29 years old in good health.

This chain joins TRBV9 and TRBJ2-5, with 14 bases matching TRBD2. Germline V gene data show CDR1 as SGDLS and CDR2 as YYNGEE. The CDR3 sequence is 18 residues long. Trimming took 3 bases from V and 2 from J; bases not matched to a gene: 9. In DNA, the CDR3 is TGTGCCAGCAGCGCCGGGACTAGCGGGGGACGACTTCAAGAGACCCAGTACTTC. Translation gives CASSAGTSGGRLQETQYF.

This clone was seen more than once but under ten times. J is TRBJ2-1 and V is TRBV28; 11 nucleotides agree with TRBD2. V shed 2 bases, J shed 4 bases, and the junction held 4 bases outside the gene matches. Germline CDR1 MDHEN, CDR2 SYDVKM. This CDR3 is built from 16 residues. The CDR3 here is CASSLNSGGAYNEQFF. The CDR3 nucleotides are TGTGCCAGCAGTTTAAATAGCGGGGGGGCTTACAATGAGCAGTTCTTC. The full variable domain, in which reference TRBV28 and TRBJ2-1 provide the parts outside the CDR3, is DVKVTQSSRYLVKRTGEKVFLECVQDMDHENMFWYRQDPGLGLRLIYFSYDVKMKEKGDIPEGYSVSREKKERFSLILESASTNQTSMYLCASSLNSGGAYNEQFFGPGTRLTVL.

V usage is TRBV5-4 and J usage is TRBJ2-2; 7 bases line up with TRBD2. J gave up 6 bases and V 4 bases, and 9 bases lay outside the gene matches. The germline gives CDR1 SGHNT, CDR2 YYREEE (reference sequence). The CDR3 extends over 15 amino acids. The DNA for the CDR3 is TGTGCCAGCAGCCCGGACCTGGCGGGGGCCGGGGAGCTGTTTTTT. Translating gives CASSPDLAGAGELFF.

This clone has more than one count but fewer than ten. The chain couples TRBV7-2 to TRBJ2-5; 8 bases match TRBD2. V shed 5 bases, J shed 1 base, and the junction held 6 bases outside the gene matches. Germline-derived CDR1 and CDR2 are SGHTA and FQGNSA. The CDR3 runs 15 residues. The CDR3 coding sequence is TGTGCCAGCAGCCAACGAAGCGGGGGCCAAGAGACCCAGTACTTC. Its protein product is CASSQRSGGQETQYF.

This clone was seen a few times. This rearrangement joins TRBV7-3 to TRBJ2-1; 7 bases line up with TRBD1. The germline gives CDR1 SGHTA, CDR2 FQGTGA. The V gene end was trimmed by 0 bases and the J gene end by 7 bases; junction bases not matched to a gene: 6. This CDR3 is 15 amino acids long. The CDR3 is CASSLTRDSSNEQFF. The CDR3 DNA reads as TGTGCCAGCAGCTTAACAAGGGACAGTTCGAATGAGCAGTTCTTC.

The V call is TRBV20-1, the J call TRBJ2-7; D is ambiguous. The CDR3 has 11 amino acids. V was cut by 2 bases and J by 9 bases, with 11 bases left in between. Germline loops: CDR1 DFQATT, CDR2 SNEGSKA (reference sequence). CDR3 amino acids: CSARWADRQYF. The CDR3 region has the DNA TGCAGTGCTAGATGGGCTGATCGGCAGTACTTC.

A few counts support this clone. The CDR3 spells CASSMDRDSPLHF. CDR3 DNA: TGCGCCAGCAGCATGGACAGGGATTCACCCCTCCACTTT. This sequence joins TRBV5-1 and TRBJ1-6; TRBD1 agrees at 8 bases. In germline, CDR1 is SGHRS, CDR2 YFSETQ. The CDR3 sequence is 13 residues long. The trim removed 4 bases at V and 8 bases at J, leaving 2 bases unmatched.

This clone was observed a few times. This same CDR3 is encoded by further DNA sequences in the sample. This chain joins TRBV7-2 and TRBJ2-1; 10 bases are a match to TRBD2. The CDR3 runs to 15 residues. Trimming took 2 bases from V and 3 from J; bases not matched to a gene: 1. Germline V gene sequence: CDR1 SGHTA, CDR2 FQGNSA. CDR3 residues: CASSLRTSGYNEQFF. The CDR3 DNA reads as TGTGCCAGCAGCTTACGGACTAGCGGCTACAATGAGCAGTTCTTC.

This clone was picked up a small number of times. The J gene is TRBJ1-2, the V gene TRBV5-1; 7 nucleotides line up with TRBD1. The length of the CDR3 is 14 residues. Germline loops: CDR1 SGHRS, CDR2 YFSETQ. V dropped 4 bases and J dropped 8; count of bases not matched to a gene: 11. CDR3 protein: CASSLQGPPGGYTF. DNA of the CDR3: TGCGCCAGCAGCCTACAGGGGCCACCGGGGGGCTACACCTTC.

V is TRBV5-6 and J is TRBJ1-4, with 10 bases lining up with TRBD1. CDR1 is SGHDT, CDR2 YYEEEE, per germline. The CDR3 is 15 residues long. Unmatched junction bases numbered 5, after V lost 2 bases and J lost 7 bases. CDR3 region: CASSFRQGAGEKLFF. Written as DNA, the CDR3 is TGTGCCAGCAGCTTCCGACAGGGGGCCGGTGAAAAACTGTTTTTT.

This clone was counted between two and nine times. The genes are TRBV10-3 and TRBJ1-1, with D unresolved. The germline V gene has CDR1 ENHRY and CDR2 SYGVKD. V dropped 7 bases and J dropped 0 bases, with 9 bases sitting between them. CDR3 length: 13 amino acids. This CDR3 reads CAINTELNTEAFF. The DNA for the CDR3 is TGTGCCATCAATACGGAGTTGAACACTGAAGCTTTCTTT.

The rearrangement links TRBV6-6 to TRBJ1-1; tentatively, D is TRBD1 (5 bases). Trimming stripped 7 bases from V and 4 bases from J, with 16 bases between. CDR1 and CDR2 (germline): MNHNY, SVGAGI (reference sequence). There are 14 residues in the CDR3. The CDR3 sequence is CASTSHPGLTEAFF. The CDR3 nucleotides are TGTGCCAGCACGTCACACCCAGGGCTCACTGAAGCTTTCTTT.

Turning to this clone: Other DNA sequences within the sample encode an identical CDR3. The chain combines TRBV7-2 with TRBJ2-3, with 16 positions matching TRBD2. The CDR3 spans 16 residues. The trim removed 4 bases at V and 5 bases at J, leaving 3 bases unmatched. Germline V lookup: CDR1 SGHTA, CDR2 FQGNSA. For the CDR3, the DNA is TGTGCCAGCAGCTCGGGACTAGCGGGGGGGCAAGATACGCAGTATTTT. Protein: CASSSGLAGGQDTQYF.

The gene calls are TRBV7-3 and TRBJ2-6; D not resolved. V lost 6 bases to trimming and J lost 3 bases, with 6 bases between them. This CDR3 contains 13 residues. Per the germline V gene, CDR1 is SGHTA and CDR2 is FQGTGA. The CDR3 reads CASRRGGANVLTF. The CDR3 coding sequence is TGTGCCAGCAGGAGAGGTGGGGCCAACGTCCTGACTTTC.

V gene TRBV5-4 combines with J gene TRBJ2-7; 10 nucleotides line up with TRBD1. Losses at the gene ends were 4 bases for V and 4 bases for J; bases not matched to a gene: 8. There are 15 residues in the CDR3. The germline gives CDR1 SGHNT, CDR2 YYREEE (reference sequence). This CDR3 is CASSAGTGDGYEQYF. DNA for the CDR3: TGTGCCAGCAGCGCTGGGACAGGGGATGGGTACGAGCAGTACTTC.

This clone was counted between two and nine times. J is TRBJ2-1 and V is TRBV18; 9 bases are a match to TRBD1. V shed 3 bases and J 7 bases; nucleotides not matched to a gene: 4. The germline V gene encodes CDR1 KGHSH and CDR2 LQKENI. This CDR3 is 14 amino acids long. The CDR3 coding sequence is TGTGCCAGCTCACCCTGGGACAGGGAGAATGAGCAGTTCTTC. This translates into CASSPWDRENEQFF.

This clone was detected only a few times. The CDR3 here is CASRGINSPLHF. CDR3 coding DNA: TGTGCCTCCAGGGGGATAAATTCACCCCTCCACTTT. The chain links TRBV30 to TRBJ1-6; 7 bases fit TRBD1. This CDR3 region has 12 residues. The germline V gene has CDR1 GTSNPN and CDR2 SVGIG (reference sequence). V shed 7 bases and J 7 bases; nucleotides not matched to a gene: 4.